Listed below are T cell receptor beta chains from one sample, sequenced in a study of early T cells in non-severe SARS-CoV-2 infection. TCRdb re-called the 5' RACE reads with MiXCR, one entry per CDR3 protein. The table has approximately 110,000 distinct CDR3 sequences, around 14% seen once; the top ten hold 20% to 25%. Sequenced input: whole blood. These receptors came from an adult who was a healthcare worker with PCR-confirmed SARS-CoV-2 infection or an uninfected control (not recorded which). Both conserved end residues are part of each CDR3. The D gene is left open where the match is weak. Only part of the rows carry a size: once, few, many, or a class if the clone is expanded.

clone_size	v_call	d_call	j_call	cdr3_nt	cdr3_aa
few	TRBV12-3/TRBV12-4	-	TRBJ1-2	TGTGCCAGCAGACTTGCCAGTGCCTATGGCTACACCTTC	CASRLASAYGYTF
many	TRBV7-9	-	TRBJ2-3	TGTGCCAGCAGCCCCCGCCCCGGGACTAGCACAGATACGCAGTATTTT	CASSPRPGTSTDTQYF
few	TRBV18	-	TRBJ2-3	TGTGCCAGCTCACTAACGGAAGAGACAGATACGCAGTATTTT	CASSLTEETDTQYF
few	TRBV3-1	-	TRBJ2-3	TGTGCCAGCAGCCAAGGAGGCGATACGCAGTATTTT	CASSQGGDTQYF
few	TRBV5-5	-	TRBJ2-6	TGTGCCAGCAGCCCTCGGGGGCCCACTGGGGCCAACGTCCTGACTTTC	CASSPRGPTGANVLTF
many	TRBV12-3/TRBV12-4	-	TRBJ2-1	TGTGCCAGCAGCCCTAGGAGTAGAGGGGCAGGTAATGAGCAGTTCTTC	CASSPRSRGAGNEQFF
-	TRBV3-1	TRBD1	TRBJ2-6	TGTGCCAGCAGCCTACTAACAGGGGCCTCTGGGGCCAACGTCCTGACTTTC	CASSLLTGASGANVLTF
many	TRBV7-9	TRBD1	TRBJ1-4	TGTGCCAGCAGAGAAACAGGGGGCAATGAAAAACTGTTTTTT	CASRETGGNEKLFF
few	TRBV5-1	-	TRBJ1-3	TGCGCCAGCAGCTCAGACATCTACTCTGGAAACACCATATATTTT	CASSSDIYSGNTIYF
medium-sized	TRBV30	-	TRBJ1-3	TGTGCCTGGAGTGGGCTACTCTCCTCGGTCGGAAACACCATATATTTT	CAWSGLLSSVGNTIYF
few	TRBV7-8	-	TRBJ1-5	TGTGCCAGCAGCTTGGATAACAGGAGGGTCGGGAATCAGCCCCAGCATTTT	CASSLDNRRVGNQPQHF
-	TRBV27	TRBD1	TRBJ1-6	TGTGCCAGCAGTTTATCCGGGGGGGCAGGGGGATCTCCTCGGAATTCACCCCTCCACTTT	CASSLSGGAGGSPRNSPLHF
few	TRBV23-1	TRBD1	TRBJ2-7	TGCGCCAGCAGTCAAGACGGGACAGGAGACTACGAGCAGTACTTC	CASSQDGTGDYEQYF
few	TRBV4-1	-	TRBJ2-1	TGCGCCAGCAGCCAAGGTCCTTCGGGATCCTCCTACAATGAGCAGTTCTTC	CASSQGPSGSSYNEQFF
few	TRBV5-4	TRBD2	TRBJ2-1	TGTGCCGTGCGCGGGGGGGTAGAGAATGAGCAGTTCTTC	CAVRGGVENEQFF
few	TRBV12-3/TRBV12-4	-	TRBJ1-2	TGTGCCAGCAGTCCAGCTTACTATGGCTACACCTTC	CASSPAYYGYTF
-	TRBV9	-	TRBJ1-2	TGTGCCAGCGGCGAGTATGAGGCAGAAACGTTC	CASGEYEAETF
few	TRBV6-6	-	TRBJ1-4	TGTGCCAGCAGCTATGGACGGCCTAATGAAAAACTGTTTTTT	CASSYGRPNEKLFF
few	TRBV5-1	-	TRBJ1-1	TGCGCCAGCAGCTGGGGGGGAGACACTGAAGCTTTCTTT	CASSWGGDTEAFF
few	TRBV19	-	TRBJ1-5	TGTGCCAGTAGTATACGGGTCCAGCCCCAGCATTTT	CASSIRVQPQHF
-	TRBV10-3	-	TRBJ2-2	TGTGCCATCAGGATCCGGGAAGGGAACACCGGGGAGCTGTTTTTT	CAIRIREGNTGELFF
-	TRBV11-2	-	TRBJ2-2	TGTGCCAGCAGTAGGGGTATCACGAACACCGGGGAGCTGTTTTTT	CASSRGITNTGELFF
-	TRBV5-4	-	TRBJ1-4	TGTGCCAGCAGCTCACAGGGTGGCGAAAAACTGTTTTTT	CASSSQGGEKLFF
-	TRBV4-1	-	TRBJ2-2	TGCGCCAGCAGCCAAGATCTAGTAGGAACCCCCACCGGGGAGCTGTTTTTT	CASSQDLVGTPTGELFF